A single sample is the source of the 30 T cell receptor beta chains below, sequenced in a study of identical twins. TCRdb itself ran the 5' RACE reads through MiXCR, one entry per CDR3 protein. The sample records 1.5 million or so distinct CDR3 sequences, more than 30% being singletons. The sample taken for sequencing was cord blood. The receptors shown here come from a newborn girl in good health.

CDR3 in amino acids: CASSFSGRGLAKNIQYF. The CDR3 region has the DNA TGTGCCAGCAGCTTTAGCGGGAGGGGGCTAGCCAAAAACATTCAGTACTTC. The rearrangement joins TRBV7-8 to TRBJ2-4, with 11 bases lining up with TRBD2. CDR1 is SGHVS and CDR2 is FQNEAQ in the germline V gene. The CDR3 spans 17 residues. The V segment lost 3 bases and the J segment 0 bases; nucleotides outside the gene matches: 4.

Turning to this clonotype: An end of the junction differs from the germline gene, which may be a read error. The rearrangement links TRBV4-2 to TRBJ2-1; D tentatively fits TRBD1 or TRBD2 (5 bases each). The CDR3 sequence is 17 residues long. Germline V gene data show CDR1 as LGHNA and CDR2 as YNFKEQ. The CDR3 spells CASSQELGAWGYSEQFF. CDR3 sequence (DNA): TGTGCCAGCAGCCAAGAACTAGGGGCATGGGGATACAGTGAGCAGTTCTTC.

Only a few counts were recorded for this clonotype. The chain couples TRBV20-1 to TRBJ2-3; 14 nucleotides align to TRBD2. Germline CDR1 is DFQATT and CDR2 is SNEGSKA (reference sequence). V was pared by 5 bases and J by 10 bases, with 8 bases of the junction left unmatched. CDR3 size: 14 residues. CDR3 nucleotides: TGCAGTGCTGGGACTAGCGGGAGATCAAGGTCGCAGTATTTT. This gives the protein CSAGTSGRSRSQYF.

The V gene is TRBV7-9, the J gene TRBJ1-4; D perhaps matches TRBD1 (5 bases). The germline CDR1 and CDR2 sequences are SEHNR and FQNEAQ (reference sequence). This CDR3 has 15 residues. Trimming removed 3 bases from V and 5 bases from J, with 13 bases in between. The CDR3 here is CASSFSAGINEKLFF. The CDR3 DNA is TGTGCCAGCAGCTTCTCGGCAGGGATAAATGAAAAACTGTTTTTT. The whole variable domain, remainder taken from reference TRBV7-9 and TRBJ1-4, is DTGVSQNPRHKITKRGQNVTFRCDPISEHNRLYWYRQTLGQGPEFLTYFQNEAQLEKSRLLSDRFSAERPKGSFSTLEIQRTEQGDSAMYLCASSFSAGINEKLFFGSGTQLSVL.

The rearrangement uses TRBV27 and TRBJ1-2; D perhaps matches TRBD1 (6 bases). This CDR3 is built from 16 residues. Germline V gene data show CDR1 as MNHEY and CDR2 as SMNVEV (reference sequence). V gave up 1 base and J gave up 4 bases, with 16 bases separating them. CDR3 DNA sequence: TGTGCCAGCAGTTTATACCTACCGGACAGTCCCTATGGCTACACCTTC. As protein: CASSLYLPDSPYGYTF.

The chain links TRBV5-1 to TRBJ2-1, with 10 bases matching TRBD1. The V gene's germline CDR1 is SGHRS and CDR2 YFSETQ. The CDR3 has 17 amino acids. V trimming: 4 bases; J trimming: 1 base; junction bases outside the gene matches: 8. CDR3 nucleotide sequence: TGCGCCAGCAGCCCGGGACAGGGGATGGGGTCCTACAATGAGCAGTTCTTC. Translating it yields CASSPGQGMGSYNEQFF.

CDR3 DNA sequence: TGTGCCAGCAGTTTTAGTAGCGGAGTCCCCCAGGGGACCCAGTACTTC. Amino acids: CASSFSSGVPQGTQYF. This rearrangement joins TRBV6-5 to TRBJ2-5; D possibly corresponds to TRBD2 (6 bases). Per the germline V gene, CDR1 is MNHEY and CDR2 is SVGAGI. V was pared by 4 bases and J by 7 bases, with 22 bases between. This CDR3 spans 16 amino acids.

This chain links TRBV6-6 with TRBJ2-4; D is unresolved. The J call may be wrong; the DNA end is better matched by TRBJ2-5. The CDR3 contains 13 residues. Germline CDR1 is MNHNY and CDR2 is SVGAGI (reference sequence). The CDR3 loop reads CASSYRGPETQYF. The CDR3 DNA follows: TGTGCCAGCAGTTACCGAGGCCCAGAGACCCAGTACTTC.

This clonotype was found a few times. The junction shows a germline mismatch at one end, possibly a read error. V and J are TRBV2 and TRBJ1-2; TRBD1 matches 9 bases. The CDR3 has 13 amino acids. In germline, CDR1 is SNHLY, CDR2 FYNNEI. This chain's CDR3 is CASSWGTGQGCTF. The CDR3 DNA follows: TGTGCCAGCAGCTGGGGGACAGGGCAAGGCTGCACCTTC.

The V call is TRBV12-3 or TRBV12-4, the J call TRBJ1-5, with D possibly being TRBD1 (5 bases). V dropped 4 bases and J dropped 0 bases, with 7 bases sitting between them. This CDR3 is built from 14 residues. The CDR3 reads CASSWGYSNQPQHF. The DNA of the CDR3 is TGTGCCAGCAGTTGGGGCTATAGCAATCAGCCCCAGCATTTT.

The rearrangement joins TRBV24-1 to TRBJ2-1; possible D gene TRBD2, 5 bases. V lost 2 bases and J lost 6, with 13 bases in between. Per the germline V gene, CDR1 is KGHDR and CDR2 is SFDVKD. The CDR3 sequence is 15 residues long. CDR3 sequence: CATSDSVGVGNEQFF. Here the CDR3 DNA reads TGTGCCACCAGTGATTCTGTGGGAGTGGGCAATGAGCAGTTCTTC.

Concerning this clonotype itself: A read error may account for a junction end that differs from germline. The chain couples TRBV25-1 to TRBJ1-2, with a tentative D call TRBD1 (5 bases). Germline CDR1 MGHDK, CDR2 SYGVNS. This CDR3 has 12 amino acids. In nucleotides, the CDR3 is TGTGCCAGCAGTGAAATCGGGGGACGCTACATCTTC. Its translation: CASSEIGGRYIF.

This clonotype appeared a few times. The chain joins TRBV7-9 to TRBJ1-2; maybe TRBD1 (5 bases). This CDR3 is 15 amino acids long. From germline, CDR1 is SEHNR and CDR2 FQNEAQ (reference sequence). Trimming cost V 5 bases and J 2 bases, with 15 bases left between them. CDR3 sequence (DNA): TGTGCCAGCAGCCAAGGGTCAGGACAAAACTATGGCTACACCTTC. Translating it yields CASSQGSGQNYGYTF.

The V gene is TRBV27, the J gene TRBJ1-4; possibly TRBD1 for D (5 bases). Germline loops: CDR1 MNHEY, CDR2 SMNVEV (reference sequence). V was clipped by 3 bases and J by 7 bases, with 12 bases between them. CDR3 length: 14 amino acids. The CDR3 DNA is TGTGCCAGCAGTTTTGCAGGGATCCCTGAAAAACTGTTTTTT. Translated: CASSFAGIPEKLFF.

In regard to this clonotype: One end of the junction does not line up with germline, which may come from a read error. This rearrangement joins TRBV4-1 to TRBJ2-5; D is undetermined. CDR3 size: 13 residues. CDR1 is MGHRA, CDR2 YSYEKL, per germline. Here the CDR3 DNA reads TGCGCCAGCAGCCAAGGCCTTCAAGAGACCCCGTACTTC. It translates to CASSQGLQETPYF.

The CDR3 protein is CASSSDRVGETQYF. The CDR3 DNA follows: TGTGCCAGCAGTTCTGACCGGGTAGGGGAGACCCAGTACTTC. The chain employs TRBV12-3 or TRBV12-4 and TRBJ2-5; D is undetermined. The germline V and J ends were trimmed by 4 bases and 5 bases, with 14 bases remaining between them. The CDR3 runs to 14 residues.

This clonotype came up a few times. The rearrangement joins TRBV10-3 to TRBJ1-2, with 8 nucleotides matching TRBD1. The CDR3 spans 14 residues. The ends lost 4 bases at V and 8 bases at J; junction bases unmatched: 9. From germline, CDR1 is ENHRY and CDR2 SYGVKD. The CDR3 nucleotides are TGTGCCATCAGTGGGGCGGCTGACAGGGGCGGCTACACCTTC. Its translation: CAISGAADRGGYTF.

The chain couples TRBV4-2 to TRBJ2-7; either TRBD1 or TRBD2 may fit D (5 bases each). Per germline, CDR1 LGHNA and CDR2 YNFKEQ. There are 15 residues in the CDR3. V gave up 6 bases and J gave up 1 base, with 16 bases separating them. CDR3 in DNA: TGTGCCAGCAGTGAAAGAAGAGGGGTATCCTACGAGCAGTACTTC. Translation gives CASSERRGVSYEQYF.

This clonotype was seen many times. The V and J genes are TRBV29-1 and TRBJ2-6; 8 positions match TRBD1. The germline V gene encodes CDR1 SQVTM and CDR2 ANQGSEA. The CDR3 covers 16 residues. After removal of 6 bases from V and 0 bases from J, the junction contained 7 bases not matched to a gene. The CDR3 bases are TGCAGCGTCATCGACAGGGGCTTCTCTGGGGCCAACGTCCTGACTTTC. Translating gives CSVIDRGFSGANVLTF. The complete variable domain, with remaining parts taken from reference TRBV29-1 and TRBJ2-6, reads SAVISQKPSRDICQRGTSLTIQCQVDSQVTMMFWYRQQPGQSLTLIATANQGSEATYESGFVIDKFPISRPNLTFSTLTVSNMSPEDSSIYLCSVIDRGFSGANVLTFGAGSRLTVL.

This clonotype was counted a few times. The rearrangement joins TRBV6-2 or TRBV6-3 to TRBJ2-7, with a possible D match to TRBD1 (5 bases). The CDR3 runs 14 residues. The V end was cut by 1 base, the J end by 0 bases, with 7 bases between. Germline V gene sequence: CDR1 MNHEY, CDR2 SVGEGT. CDR3 sequence reads: CASSYWQGSYEQYF. The CDR3 coding sequence is TGTGCCAGCAGTTACTGGCAGGGCTCCTACGAGCAGTACTTC.

This rearrangement joins TRBV5-1 to TRBJ2-3, with D possibly being TRBD2 (6 bases). CDR1 SGHRS and CDR2 YFSETQ come from the germline V gene. The germline V and J ends were trimmed by 4 bases and 2 bases, with 14 bases remaining between them. The CDR3 is 15 amino acids. The CDR3 protein is CASSGGTALTDTQYF. DNA of the CDR3: TGCGCCAGCAGCGGGGGGACCGCCCTCACAGATACGCAGTATTTT.

In this sample, this clonotype turned up many times. The chain has TRBV15 and TRBJ2-3; D gene unclear. Trimming cost V 4 bases and J 4 bases, with 9 bases left between them. There are 13 residues in the CDR3. Germline loops: CDR1 LNHNV, CDR2 YYDKDF (reference sequence). In DNA form, the CDR3 reads TGTGCCACCAGCATACATCTAGCAGATACGCAGTATTTT. It encodes CATSIHLADTQYF.

V usage is TRBV7-9 and J usage is TRBJ2-3; 12 nucleotides line up with TRBD2. The CDR3 is made up of 16 amino acids. The V gene's germline CDR1 is SEHNR and CDR2 FQNEAQ (reference sequence). J gave up 8 bases and V 3 bases, and 9 bases lay outside the gene matches. The CDR3 DNA follows: TGTGCCAGCAGCTTCGGACTAGCGGGATTCACACGTACGCAGTATTTT. Protein: CASSFGLAGFTRTQYF.

The chain recombines TRBV12-3 or TRBV12-4 with TRBJ2-3; 12 bases line up with TRBD2. The CDR3 consists of 17 residues. V gave up 1 base and J gave up 2 bases; unmatched junction bases: 4. The CDR3 loop reads CASSLVPSGRATDTQYF. The DNA of the CDR3 is TGTGCCAGCAGTTTAGTCCCTAGCGGGAGGGCCACAGATACGCAGTATTTT.

This clonotype occurred a few times. The rearrangement links TRBV20-1 to TRBJ2-7; TRBD2 might be the D (5 bases). There are 12 residues in the CDR3. Germline V gene data show CDR1 as DFQATT and CDR2 as SNEGSKA (reference sequence). The germline V and J ends were trimmed by 5 bases and 0 bases, with 8 bases remaining between them. The CDR3: CSAGLSSYEQYF. Here the CDR3 DNA reads TGCAGTGCTGGACTGTCCTCCTACGAGCAGTACTTC.

This clonotype has a handful of counts. The V call is TRBV5-6, the J call TRBJ2-5; TRBD2 aligns across 9 bases. The CDR3 runs 13 residues. The V segment lost 3 bases and the J segment 11 bases; nucleotides outside the gene matches: 8. Per germline, CDR1 SGHDT and CDR2 YYEEEE. The CDR3 region is CASSSRLADEQYF. CDR3 nucleotides: TGTGCCAGCAGCTCCCGACTAGCGGATGAGCAGTACTTC.

This rearrangement joins TRBV3-1 to TRBJ1-4, with no clear D. From germline, CDR1 is LGHDT and CDR2 YNNKEL (reference sequence). This CDR3 contains 13 residues. Trimming shortened V by 3 bases and J by 13 bases, and 15 bases separated the two germline ends. The CDR3 DNA follows: TGTGCCAGCAGCCAGAGACACTCCGAGGGACTGTTTTTT. Translated, it gives CASSQRHSEGLFF.

This chain connects TRBV20-1 to TRBJ1-2; possible D gene TRBD1, 6 bases. Trimming took off 5 bases at V and 8 bases at J, with 18 bases between the two ends. Germline loops: CDR1 DFQATT, CDR2 SNEGSKA (reference sequence). The CDR3 covers 13 residues. CDR3 nucleotide sequence: TGCAGTGCTGCAACAAGGACAGCGCGCGGCTACACCTTC. Translating it yields CSAATRTARGYTF.

The V gene is TRBV3-1, the J gene TRBJ2-7; 13 bases fit TRBD2. V lost 0 bases to trimming and J lost 1 base; unmatched junction nucleotides: 3. CDR3 length: 17 amino acids. The germline V gene has CDR1 LGHDT and CDR2 YNNKEL (reference sequence). Here the CDR3 reads CASSQDWGLAGSYEQYF. Here the CDR3 DNA reads TGTGCCAGCAGCCAAGACTGGGGACTAGCGGGGTCCTACGAGCAGTACTTC.

In this sample, this clonotype turned up many times. This chain links TRBV10-3 with TRBJ2-3, with 9 nucleotides matching TRBD2. This CDR3 spans 16 amino acids. Germline V lookup: CDR1 ENHRY, CDR2 SYGVKD. The junction had 9 bases not matched to a gene; V was cut back by 6 bases and J by 2 bases. CDR3 residues: CAISAPGTSLTDTQYF. The DNA for the CDR3 is TGTGCCATCAGCGCGCCCGGGACTAGCCTCACAGATACGCAGTATTTT.